This T cell receptor (beta chain) is drawn from a study of vaccination and CD4 T cells after COVID-19. Study results and caveats: Researchers looked at relatively few convalescent patients and had no early post-infection timepoints.

For this clonotype: What it binds is not known.

This CDR3 comprises 17 residues. V was cut by 0 bases and J by 1 base, with 15 bases left in between. Germline V CDR1 and CDR2: MNHEY, SVGAGI. Treatment here: approximately nine-day PBMC culture with coronavirus spike peptide pools or control peptides (ViraFEST assay). PCR tests turned positive between March and December 2020, before US Alpha, Beta and Delta variants. At the Johns Hopkins FTIC core, DNA taken from cultured CD4+ T cells was sequenced by way of the Oncomine TCR Beta short-read assay. MiXCR was run by TCRdb on the PCR reads, yielding one entry per CDR3 protein. The sample has approximately 19,000 distinct CDR3 sequences; around 50% are singletons.

The chain combines TRBV6-5 with TRBJ1-2; no firm D call. The sequences come from CD4+ T cells from blood, cultured in vitro, collected before SARS-CoV-2 vaccination. The TCR was taken from a human donor who had recovered from COVID-19. The DNA for the CDR3 is TGTGCCAGCAGTTACTCGAGCGTCACATTGAATAACTATGGCTACACCTTC. Its protein product is CASSYSSVTLNNYGYTF.